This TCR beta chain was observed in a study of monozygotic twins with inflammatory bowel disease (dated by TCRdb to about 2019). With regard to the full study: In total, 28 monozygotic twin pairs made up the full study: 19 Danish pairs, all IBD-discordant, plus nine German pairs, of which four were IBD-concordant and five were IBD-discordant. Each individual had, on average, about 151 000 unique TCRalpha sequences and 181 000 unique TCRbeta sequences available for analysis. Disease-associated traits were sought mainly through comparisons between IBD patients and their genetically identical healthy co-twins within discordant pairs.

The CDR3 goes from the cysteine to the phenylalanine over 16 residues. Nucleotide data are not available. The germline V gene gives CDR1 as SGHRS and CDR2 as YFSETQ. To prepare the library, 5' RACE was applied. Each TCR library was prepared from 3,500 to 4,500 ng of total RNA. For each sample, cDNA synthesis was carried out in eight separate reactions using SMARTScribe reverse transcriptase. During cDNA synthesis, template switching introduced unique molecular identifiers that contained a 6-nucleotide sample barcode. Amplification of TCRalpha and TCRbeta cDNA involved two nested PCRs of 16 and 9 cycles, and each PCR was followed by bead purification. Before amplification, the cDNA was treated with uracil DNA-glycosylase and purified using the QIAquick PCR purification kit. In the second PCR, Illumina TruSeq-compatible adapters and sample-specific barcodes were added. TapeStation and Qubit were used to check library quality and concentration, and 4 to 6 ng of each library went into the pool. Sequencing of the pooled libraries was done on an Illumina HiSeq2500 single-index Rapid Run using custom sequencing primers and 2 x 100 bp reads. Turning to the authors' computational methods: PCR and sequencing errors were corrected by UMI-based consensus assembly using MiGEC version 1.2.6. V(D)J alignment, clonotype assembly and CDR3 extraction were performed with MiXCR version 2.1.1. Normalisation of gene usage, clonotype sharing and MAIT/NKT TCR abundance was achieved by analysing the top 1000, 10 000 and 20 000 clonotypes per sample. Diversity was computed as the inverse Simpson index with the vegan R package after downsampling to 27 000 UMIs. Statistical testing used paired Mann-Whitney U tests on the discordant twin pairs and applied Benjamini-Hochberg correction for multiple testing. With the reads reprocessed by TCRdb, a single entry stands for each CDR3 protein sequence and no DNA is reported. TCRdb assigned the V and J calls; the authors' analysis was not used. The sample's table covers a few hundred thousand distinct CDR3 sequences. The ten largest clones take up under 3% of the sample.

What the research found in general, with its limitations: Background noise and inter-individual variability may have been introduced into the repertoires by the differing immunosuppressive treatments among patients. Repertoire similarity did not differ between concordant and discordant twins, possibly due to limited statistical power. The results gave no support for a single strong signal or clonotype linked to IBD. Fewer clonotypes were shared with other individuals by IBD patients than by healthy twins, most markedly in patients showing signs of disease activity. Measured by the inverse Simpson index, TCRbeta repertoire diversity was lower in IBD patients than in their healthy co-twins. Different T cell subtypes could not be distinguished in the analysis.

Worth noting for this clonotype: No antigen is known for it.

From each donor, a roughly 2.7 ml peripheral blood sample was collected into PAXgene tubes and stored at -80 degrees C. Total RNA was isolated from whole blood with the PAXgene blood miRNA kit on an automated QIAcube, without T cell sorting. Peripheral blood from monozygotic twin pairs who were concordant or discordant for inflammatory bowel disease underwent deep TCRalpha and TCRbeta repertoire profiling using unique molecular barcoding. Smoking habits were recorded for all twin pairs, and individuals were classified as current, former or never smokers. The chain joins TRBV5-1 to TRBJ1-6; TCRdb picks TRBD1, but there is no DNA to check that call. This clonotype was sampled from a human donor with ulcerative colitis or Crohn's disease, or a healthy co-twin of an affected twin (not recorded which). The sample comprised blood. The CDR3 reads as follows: CASSITGGLENSPLHF.